This T cell receptor (beta chain) was identified in a study of blood T cell repertoires in COVID-19. As for the study in general: Samples taken during acute and convalescent COVID-19 were collected in the United States, Italy and Spain.

In the original workflow: Cell counts per sample came from amplifying reference gene primers. Clones were read by immunoSEQ multiplex PCR, and TCRdb kept only the in-frame ones, dropping some. Clone size and V and J calls were adopted from that table, with D and trimming inferred from the DNA. The sample shows some 41,000 clones, around 85% of them seen only once. The germline gives CDR1 SGHKS, CDR2 YYEKEE (reference sequence). V dropped 4 bases and J dropped 5 bases, with 15 bases sitting between them. This CDR3 spans 14 amino acids. Sequencing input: peripheral blood. The V and J genes are TRBV5-5 and TRBJ1-2; D unclear. This clonotype was obtained from a man between 35 and 55 years old with active COVID-19. In DNA form, the CDR3 reads TGTGCCAGCAGCCCGGACTCAGGAGGGTATGGCTACACCTTC. It specifies CASSPDSGGYGYTF.